Each of the 21 T cell receptor beta chains below was sequenced from the same sample in a study of CD8+ T cells in alopecia areata. Following RNA extraction, reverse transcription yielded cDNA that acted as the sequencing template. The method was immunoSEQ multiplex PCR; TCRdb's version includes in-frame clones alone and lacks a portion of them. The table lists 75,000 to 80,000 clones, around 60% of them singletons. Treatment given: oral pan-JAK inhibitor, 5-10 mg twice daily. The sequenced sample was CD8+ T cells sorted from blood, obtained at week 24, from a patient treated with tofacitinib. These receptors all stem from a human donor with alopecia areata.

This clone came up a few times. V usage is TRBV29-1 and J usage is TRBJ1-4; 9 bases map to TRBD1. The CDR3 extends over 13 amino acids. V shed 6 bases and J 2 bases; nucleotides not matched to a gene: 1. Germline V CDR1 and CDR2: SQVTM, ANQGSEA. The CDR3 bases are TGCAGCGTCGGACAGGGGACTAATGAAAAACTGTTTTTT. Translating gives CSVGQGTNEKLFF.

The genes are TRBV27 and TRBJ2-5; the D gene is possibly TRBD2 (5 bases). This CDR3 has 14 amino acids. The ends were cut back, 2 bases at V and 3 bases at J, with 10 bases in the middle. The germline V gene encodes CDR1 MNHEY and CDR2 SMNVEV (reference sequence). CDR3 in amino acids: CASSLRLGKETQYF. The CDR3 nucleotides read TGTGCCAGCAGTTTACGTCTCGGGAAAGAGACCCAGTACTTC.

The genes are TRBV28 and TRBJ2-7; 8 bases line up with TRBD1. The CDR3 is 14 amino acids. CDR1 is MDHEN and CDR2 is SYDVKM in the germline V gene. Losses at the gene ends were 5 bases for V and 4 bases for J; bases not matched to a gene: 7. The CDR3 protein is CASSPSRDRYEQYF. DNA of the CDR3: TGTGCCAGCAGTCCGTCCCGGGACAGGTACGAGCAGTACTTC. The full variable domain, completed using reference TRBV28 and TRBJ2-7, is DVKVTQSSRYLVKRTGEKVFLECVQDMDHENMFWYRQDPGLGLRLIYFSYDVKMKEKGDIPEGYSVSREKKERFSLILESASTNQTSMYLCASSPSRDRYEQYFGPGTRLTVT.

This sequence joins TRBV7-6 and TRBJ2-7, with no clear D. Germline CDR1 SGHVS, CDR2 FNYEAQ. There are 14 residues in the CDR3. V dropped 5 bases and J dropped 5 bases, with 16 bases sitting between them. CDR3 in DNA: TGTGCCAGCAGCCATACCGACGGACCTAACGAGCAGTACTTC. It encodes CASSHTDGPNEQYF.

This clone was observed a handful of times. The chain carries TRBV7-9 and TRBJ2-7; 12 bases match TRBD1. The CDR3 is 16 amino acids. With 2 bases clipped from V and 2 bases from J, the junction kept 4 bases outside the gene matches. The germline V gene has CDR1 SEHNR and CDR2 FQNEAQ (reference sequence). The DNA of the CDR3 is TGTGCCAGCAGCTTACCCCGGGACAGGGGGCCCTACGAGCAGTACTTC. It specifies CASSLPRDRGPYEQYF.

This clone was seen once. The V call is TRBV4-1, the J call TRBJ2-5; no reliable D call. The germline gives CDR1 MGHRA, CDR2 YSYEKL. Trimming stripped 2 bases from V and 1 base from J, with 5 bases between. CDR3 length equals 13 residues. DNA of the CDR3: TGCGCCAGCAGCCAACAGCGCCAAGAGACCCAGTACTTC. Translated, it gives CASSQQRQETQYF.

This clone has just a few counts. CDR3 sequence: CASSRGLAGAFF. In DNA, the CDR3 is TGTGCCAGCAGTAGGGGACTAGCGGGAGCGTTCTTC. The chain employs TRBV28 and TRBJ2-1; the match to TRBD2 covers 14 bases. Trimming removed 5 bases from V and 15 bases from J; junction bases left unmatched: 3. The CDR3 contains 12 residues. The germline gives CDR1 MDHEN, CDR2 SYDVKM.

The chain is built from TRBV25-1 and TRBJ1-4; D is unresolved. The CDR3 has 14 residues. With 1 base removed from V and 6 bases from J, the gap between germline ends came to 9 bases. Germline CDR1 is MGHDK and CDR2 is SYGVNS. The CDR3 DNA reads as TGTGCCAGCAGTGAATCGGCGGAGCATGAAAAACTGTTTTTT. Protein product: CASSESAEHEKLFF.

J is TRBJ1-2 and V is TRBV29-1, with 8 bases fitting TRBD1. V was pared by 7 bases and J by 3 bases, with 4 bases of the junction left unmatched. Germline values: CDR1 SQVTM, CDR2 ANQGSEA. The CDR3 loop spans 12 amino acids. CDR3 DNA sequence: TGCAGCGGGATGACAGGGGACTATGGCTACACCTTC. Translation: CSGMTGDYGYTF.

This clone was detected only once. This sequence joins TRBV7-6 and TRBJ1-1; D is ambiguous. The V end was cut by 1 base, the J end by 7 bases, with 7 bases between. CDR3 size: 12 residues. Germline V gives CDR1 SGHVS, CDR2 FNYEAQ. The CDR3 spells CASSLVGSEAFF. The DNA for the CDR3 is TGTGCCAGCAGCTTAGTCGGGAGTGAAGCTTTCTTT.

The gene calls are TRBV4-3 and TRBJ2-5, with D hard to call. Between the trimmed V and J ends, which lost 0 bases and 5 bases, there was a span of 10 bases. There are 14 residues in the CDR3. Per the germline V gene, CDR1 is LGHNA and CDR2 is YSLEER. Here the CDR3 reads CASSQDSVGETQYF. CDR3 DNA sequence: TGCGCCAGCAGCCAAGACTCGGTGGGGGAGACCCAGTACTTC.

The CDR3 DNA is TGCAGCGTTGAATTATGGGCGGGGAACGAGCAGTACTTC. Residues: CSVELWAGNEQYF. J is TRBJ2-7 and V is TRBV29-1; D is perhaps TRBD2 (6 bases). The germline V gene has CDR1 SQVTM and CDR2 ANQGSEA. V was cut by 2 bases and J by 5 bases, with 13 bases left in between. The CDR3 extends over 13 amino acids.

The chain recombines TRBV4-1 with TRBJ2-7, with D possibly called TRBD1 or TRBD2 (5 bases each). V was cut by 1 base and J by 6 bases, with 16 bases left in between. CDR1 and CDR2 from the germline V gene are MGHRA and YSYEKL. The CDR3 has 15 amino acids. Here the CDR3 reads CASSQGDGPRGEQYF. CDR3 DNA: TGCGCCAGCAGCCAAGGGGACGGTCCGAGGGGCGAGCAGTACTTC.

The chain joins TRBV29-1 to TRBJ2-1; 8 bases match TRBD2. Germline V gives CDR1 SQVTM, CDR2 ANQGSEA. CDR3 length: 14 residues. J was trimmed by 4 bases and V by 2 bases; bases with no gene match: 4. Here the CDR3 DNA reads TGCAGCGTTGAATCGGGGGGGCGGTACAATGAGCAGTTCTTC. As protein: CSVESGGRYNEQFF.

The chain employs TRBV6-5 and TRBJ1-2; TRBD1 is a possible D gene (6 bases). The V end was cut by 5 bases, the J end by 3 bases, with 13 bases between. The CDR3 has 14 residues. Per the germline V gene, CDR1 is MNHEY and CDR2 is SVGAGI. CDR3 residues: CASSPGTMDYGYTF. Here the CDR3 DNA reads TGTGCCAGCAGTCCCGGGACAATGGACTATGGCTACACCTTC.

This clone counts as medium-sized. J is TRBJ2-7 and V is TRBV7-9; D remains ambiguous. This CDR3 has 14 amino acids. The V gene lost 3 bases and the J gene lost 2 bases, with 11 bases spanning the gap. Germline V gene sequence: CDR1 SEHNR, CDR2 FQNEAQ (reference sequence). The DNA of the CDR3 is TGTGCCAGCAGCTTTAGAGGTGGCGCCTACGAGCAGTACTTC. Translation: CASSFRGGAYEQYF.

About this clone: This may be a read error: a much more frequent sequence differs by one nucleotide. This sequence joins TRBV5-4 and TRBJ1-1; D call uncertain. CDR1 and CDR2 from the germline V gene are SGHNT and YYREEE (reference sequence). Between the trimmed V and J ends, which lost 0 bases and 1 base, there was a span of 4 bases. CDR3 length equals 13 residues. The CDR3 DNA is TGTGCCAGCAGCTTGGGGGGGAACACTGAAGCTTTCTTT. Its translation: CASSLGGNTEAFF.

Concerning this clone: The junction does not match germline at one end; this may be a read error. The V and J genes are TRBV7-9 and TRBJ1-2; D might be TRBD1 (6 bases). CDR1 and CDR2 from the germline V gene are SEHNR and FQNEAQ (reference sequence). The CDR3 totals 14 residues. The DNA for the CDR3 is TGTGCCAGCAGTTTAGACGGGGGGCATGGTGGCTACACCTTC. Translation: CASSLDGGHGGYTF.

The chain combines TRBV5-6 with TRBJ2-2; D is undetermined. The CDR3 is 19 residues long. The germline V and J ends were trimmed by 0 bases and 1 base, with 19 bases remaining between them. CDR1 and CDR2 from the germline V gene are SGHDT and YYEEEE. CDR3 region: CASSLALDNPFLNTGELFF. The CDR3 nucleotides read TGTGCCAGCAGCTTGGCGTTAGACAACCCCTTCTTGAACACCGGGGAGCTGTTTTTT.

This clone appeared a few times. DNA for the CDR3: TGTGCCAGCAGTGAATACAATGAGCAGTTCTTC. This encodes CASSEYNEQFF. The V gene is TRBV2, the J gene TRBJ2-1; D ambiguous. Germline-derived CDR1 and CDR2 are SNHLY and FYNNEI. The CDR3 is 11 amino acids. Deletions cut 2 bases from V and 4 bases from J, with 0 bases between.

This sequence joins TRBV29-1 and TRBJ2-7; TRBD1 matches 8 bases. This CDR3 is built from 13 residues. CDR1 SQVTM and CDR2 ANQGSEA come from the germline V gene. Trimming removed 7 bases from V and 3 bases from J; junction bases left unmatched: 8. The CDR3: CSARTGKIYEQYF. The CDR3 DNA sequence: TGCAGCGCCCGGACAGGGAAGATCTACGAGCAGTACTTC.